This T cell receptor beta chain was obtained from a study of T cell responses to AZD1222 COVID-19 vaccine. Study-level results: Donor demographics were predominantly white British with a female majority; clonal diversity may be underestimated. No day 14 peak samples; only post-peak repertoires were characterized. The study reported that nearly half of spike-specific TCRs target unmutated variant regions. Spike-specific TCR breadth and depth grew following two AZD1222 doses.

Profiling relied on immunoSEQ multiplex PCR, and the TCRdb table lists in-frame clones only, not all of them. The data show some 110,000 clones, around nine tenths seen once. On this clone itself: Its antigen is unknown.

Germline CDR1 and CDR2: SQVTM and ANQGSEA. The trim removed 2 bases at V and 5 bases at J, leaving 2 bases unmatched. This CDR3 has 13 residues. Sequenced here: peripheral blood, sampled 28 days after the second dose of the MenACWY control vaccine. This sequence originates from an adult who received the MenACWY meningococcal vaccine as a control. The chain combines TRBV29-1 with TRBJ2-1; TRBD2 agrees at 8 bases. This CDR3 is CSVESGGNNEQFF. Here the CDR3 DNA reads TGCAGCGTTGAAAGCGGGGGTAACAATGAGCAGTTCTTC.